The 28 T cell receptor beta chains below were found in one sample sequenced in a study of T cells in Graves' hyperthyroidism and ophthalmopathy. Regions amplified from RNA transcripts were the TCR beta CDR3 regions. Initially, a first-round RT-PCR of the TCR CDR3 employed the HTBI primer set. MiXCR, applied by TCRdb to the multiplex PCR reads, yields one record per CDR3 protein. The sample contains about 520,000 distinct CDR3 sequences, around 20% of which appear only once. Input material: blood. These receptor sequences come from a man between 18 and 29 years old with Graves' hyperthyroidism.

The chain is built from TRBV12-3 or TRBV12-4 and TRBJ2-2; the D gene is possibly TRBD1 (5 bases). Trimming shortened V by 3 bases and J by 1 base, and 9 bases separated the two germline ends. CDR3 length: 15 amino acids. The CDR3 DNA reads TGTGCCAGCAGTTTGAGTCAGGGGAACACCGGGGAGCTGTTTTTT. Protein product: CASSLSQGNTGELFF.

Ten or more counts support this clonotype. This chain connects TRBV13 to TRBJ2-7, with D tentatively TRBD1 or TRBD2 (6 bases each). The CDR3 is 14 residues long. Germline V CDR1 and CDR2: PRHDT, FYEKMQ (reference sequence). Trimming left V 4 bases short and J 0 bases short, with 10 bases between. CDR3 coding DNA: TGTGCCAGCAGCTGGAGGGGGGCCTCCTACGAGCAGTACTTC. This gives the protein CASSWRGASYEQYF.

CDR3 DNA: TGTGCCTGGACACAGATTAACTATGGCTACACCTTC. Protein: CAWTQINYGYTF. This chain joins TRBV30 and TRBJ1-2; D is ambiguous. Germline CDR1 GTSNPN, CDR2 SVGIG (reference sequence). V lost 4 bases and J lost 1, with 7 bases in between. CDR3 size: 12 residues.

There are many counts of this clonotype. V usage is TRBV11-2 and J usage is TRBJ2-7; 7 bases are a match to TRBD1. The CDR3 contains 13 residues. V lost 5 bases, J lost 9 bases, and 10 bases stayed unmatched. Germline CDR1 is SGHAT and CDR2 is FQNNGV. This CDR3 is CASSRGQVERQYF. As DNA, the CDR3 is TGTGCCAGCAGCCGAGGACAGGTCGAACGGCAGTACTTC.

At least ten counts were recorded for this clonotype. The CDR3 here is CASTNWEGRIYGYTF. CDR3 nucleotide sequence: TGTGCCAGCACTAATTGGGAGGGGAGAATATATGGCTACACCTTC. This chain uses TRBV12-3 or TRBV12-4 with TRBJ1-2; tentative D call: TRBD1 (5 bases). V was trimmed by 7 bases and J by 5 bases, leaving 20 bases between them. The CDR3 runs to 15 residues.

This clonotype was recorded at least ten times. A read error is likely, as this CDR3 ends without the conserved phenylalanine or tryptophan. The chain employs TRBV28 and TRBJ2-7; possible D gene TRBD1, 6 bases. Germline CDR1 is MDHEN and CDR2 is SYDVKM. The CDR3 totals 14 residues. The DNA for the CDR3 is TGTGGCAGCCATCAGGGGAACCACCCCTACGAGCAGTACCTC. Translation gives CGSHQGNHPYEQYL.

The chain links TRBV3-1 to TRBJ1-1, with D possibly TRBD1 on 6 matching bases. Per germline, CDR1 LGHDT and CDR2 YNNKEL (reference sequence). The CDR3 runs to 15 residues. V lost 1 base, J lost 4 bases, and 13 bases lay in between. CDR3 region: CASSQVQGRITEAFF. DNA for the CDR3: TGTGCCAGCAGCCAAGTTCAGGGGCGGATCACTGAAGCTTTCTTT.

This clonotype was observed many times. The CDR3 here is CASRKDRDYGYTF. The CDR3 coding sequence is TGTGCCAGCAGAAAGGACCGAGACTATGGCTACACCTTC. The chain links TRBV6-5 to TRBJ1-2; no reliable D call. The CDR3 runs 13 residues. Trimming pared 6 bases from V and 3 bases from J, leaving 11 bases between. The germline V gene has CDR1 MNHEY and CDR2 SVGAGI.

This clonotype came up many times. This chain uses TRBV30 with TRBJ1-1, with TRBD1 matching over 7 bases. The CDR3 length is 12 residues. V trimming: 6 bases; J trimming: 8 bases; junction bases outside the gene matches: 9. CDR1 and CDR2 from the germline V gene are GTSNPN and SVGIG (reference sequence). CDR3 loop: CACIQGVVEAFF. CDR3 nucleotide sequence: TGTGCCTGTATTCAGGGGGTGGTGGAAGCTTTCTTT. The whole variable domain, remainder taken from reference TRBV30 and TRBJ1-1, is SQTIHQWPATLVQPVGSPLSLECTVEGTSNPNLYWYRQAAGRGLQLLFYSVGIGQISSEVPQNLSASRPQDRQFILSSKKLLLSDSGFYLCACIQGVVEAFFGQGTRLTVV.

Details on this clonotype: Germline is not matched at one junction end, which may reflect a read error. The J gene is TRBJ2-7, the V gene TRBV20-1, with 10 nucleotides matching TRBD1. The germline V gene has CDR1 DFQATT and CDR2 SNEGSKA (reference sequence). CDR3 length equals 13 residues. The CDR3 protein is CSASPGQGYGQYF. The CDR3 DNA is TGCAGTGCTAGTCCGGGACAGGGGTACGGGCAGTACTTC.

This clonotype was observed many times. The rearrangement links TRBV6-4 to TRBJ1-5; TRBD1 matches at 7 bases. The CDR3 runs to 15 residues. The V gene's germline CDR1 is MRHNA and CDR2 SNTAGT. V gave up 3 bases and J gave up 2 bases; unmatched junction bases: 4. The CDR3 DNA follows: TGTGCCAGCAGTGAAACAGGGGATGGCAATCAGCCCCAGCATTTT. This sequence encodes CASSETGDGNQPQHF.

On this clonotype: A much larger clonotype is one base distant, so this may be a read error. The V gene is TRBV12-3 or TRBV12-4, the J gene TRBJ1-3; TRBD1 matches at 7 bases. The CDR3 spans 15 residues. The CDR3 DNA is TGTGCCAGCAGTTTCAAAGGGGGCTCTGGAAAGACCATATATTTT. Translated: CASSFKGGSGKTIYF.

This clonotype occurred many times. The J gene is TRBJ2-7, the V gene TRBV2, with D tentatively TRBD1 (5 bases). This CDR3 has 12 residues. Germline-derived CDR1 and CDR2 are SNHLY and FYNNEI. Between the trimmed V and J ends, which lost 4 bases and 7 bases, there was a span of 11 bases. CDR3 sequence: CASSGQSEEQYF. CDR3 DNA: TGTGCCAGCAGTGGACAGTCGGAAGAGCAGTACTTC. The variable domain in full, completed from reference TRBV2 and TRBJ2-7, reads EPEVTQTPSHQVTQMGQEVILRCVPISNHLYFYWYRQILGQKVEFLVSFYNNEISEKSEIFDDQFSVERPDGSNFTLKIRSTKLEDSAMYFCASSGQSEEQYFGPGTRLTVT.

This clonotype was observed at least ten times. The V call is TRBV30, the J call TRBJ2-7; D gene unclear. In germline, CDR1 is GTSNPN, CDR2 SVGIG (reference sequence). This CDR3 has 13 amino acids. Trimming stripped 2 bases from V and 2 bases from J, with 10 bases between. In nucleotides, the CDR3 is TGTGCCTGGAGTCTAGAGATCCCCTACGAGCAGTACTTC. Residues: CAWSLEIPYEQYF.

Concerning this clonotype: A clone one base away is much larger, so this may be a read error. The DNA for the CDR3 is TGTGCCTGCAGTTTAAGTCAGAACACTGAAGCTTTCTTT. Its protein product is CACSLSQNTEAFF. The chain joins TRBV12-3 or TRBV12-4 to TRBJ1-1, with D unclear. The CDR3 consists of 13 residues.

This clonotype was picked up many times. The gene calls are TRBV4-1 and TRBJ1-2; D not certain. This CDR3 spans 16 amino acids. Per germline, CDR1 MGHRA and CDR2 YSYEKL. Trimming removed 1 base at V and 5 bases at J, with 17 bases between. DNA for the CDR3: TGCGCCAGCAGCCAAGCCTCCAGGACGACGGGATATGGCTACACCTTC. Translated: CASSQASRTTGYGYTF.

This clonotype has a count of ten or more. The chain combines TRBV12-3 or TRBV12-4 with TRBJ1-2; D is uncertain. Trimming cost V 6 bases and J 7 bases, with 12 bases left between them. The CDR3 runs 12 residues. Written as DNA, the CDR3 is TGTGCCAGCAGCCGACTGATTACTGGCTACACCTTC. As protein: CASSRLITGYTF.

At least ten counts were recorded for this clonotype. The chain is built from TRBV27 and TRBJ1-5; no firm D call. This CDR3 contains 11 residues. The V gene lost 4 bases and the J gene lost 3 bases, with 1 base spanning the gap. Germline lookup yields CDR1 MNHEY and CDR2 SMNVEV (reference sequence). Here the CDR3 DNA reads TGTGCCAGCAGTTACAATCAGCCCCAGCATTTT. Residues: CASSYNQPQHF.

This clonotype appeared a few times. This chain connects TRBV2 to TRBJ2-7, with 11 bases fitting TRBD2. The CDR3 has 14 residues. J was trimmed by 3 bases and V by 4 bases; bases with no gene match: 2. Germline values: CDR1 SNHLY, CDR2 FYNNEI. CDR3 nucleotide sequence: TGTGCCAGCAGTGGCGGGACTAGCGGCTACGAGCAGTACTTC. Amino acid sequence: CASSGGTSGYEQYF.

This clonotype appeared many times. This sequence may be a read error, since a much larger clone differs from it by one base. V usage is TRBV12-3 or TRBV12-4 and J usage is TRBJ1-2, with a weak D call TRBD1 (5 bases). Trimming took 8 bases from V and 3 from J, leaving 16 bases between them. This CDR3 contains 14 residues. The CDR3 bases are TGTGCCAGCGAGGGGCCCCCGGGGGACTATGGCTACACCTTC. Encoded protein: CASEGPPGDYGYTF.

There are many counts of this clonotype. The chain recombines TRBV6-1 with TRBJ2-7; D not resolved. V shed 6 bases and J shed 2 bases, with 11 bases lying between them. The CDR3 spans 13 residues. Germline loops: CDR1 MNHNS, CDR2 SASEGT. The CDR3 sequence: CASRTEPAYEQYF. The CDR3 DNA reads as TGTGCCAGCAGAACAGAACCGGCCTACGAGCAGTACTTC.

This clonotype came up many times. The gene calls are TRBV28 and TRBJ1-5; D possibly corresponds to TRBD1 (5 bases). Germline V gene sequence: CDR1 MDHEN, CDR2 SYDVKM. Trimming took 5 bases from V and 6 from J, leaving 23 bases between them. This CDR3 contains 17 residues. CDR3 bases: TGTGCCAGCAGTCACTGGGGGGAAATTGGGATATCTCAGCCCCAGCATTTT. Residues: CASSHWGEIGISQPQHF.

Ten or more counts support this clonotype. The rearrangement joins TRBV12-5 to TRBJ1-5; D not resolved. The CDR3 has 16 amino acids. Between the trimmed V and J ends, which lost 0 bases and 5 bases, there was a span of 14 bases. CDR1 LGHNT and CDR2 FRNRAP come from the germline V gene. The CDR3 sequence is CASGLVLKTIDQPQHF. For the CDR3, the DNA is TGTGCTAGTGGTTTGGTACTGAAGACAATCGATCAGCCCCAGCATTTT.

This clonotype was seen at least ten times. The genes are TRBV12-3 or TRBV12-4 and TRBJ1-2; D unclear. Between the trimmed V and J ends, which lost 1 base and 7 bases, there was a span of 10 bases. The CDR3 consists of 13 residues. Written as DNA, the CDR3 is TGTGCCAGCAGTTTAGGGAAGATGAGTGGCTACACCTTC. Amino acids: CASSLGKMSGYTF.

The J gene is TRBJ2-2, the V gene TRBV3-1; 8 nucleotides align to TRBD1. This CDR3 is 15 amino acids long. Unmatched junction bases numbered 6, after V lost 2 bases and J lost 7 bases. Germline-derived CDR1 and CDR2 are LGHDT and YNNKEL (reference sequence). The CDR3 coding sequence is TGTGCCAGCAGCCAAAGGACCACAGGGGGCGGGGAGCTGTTTTTT. Translation gives CASSQRTTGGGELFF.

Many counts were recorded for this clonotype. This chain connects TRBV6-2 or TRBV6-3 to TRBJ2-7, with 8 bases matching TRBD2. The V segment lost 4 bases and the J segment 0 bases; nucleotides outside the gene matches: 11. Germline V gene lookup returns CDR1 MNHEY and CDR2 SVGEGT. The CDR3 is 17 amino acids. The CDR3 DNA is TGTGCCAGCAGTTTCCGCCCCAGCGGGGGTCTCTCCTACGAGCAGTACTTC. It translates to CASSFRPSGGLSYEQYF.

Many counts were recorded for this clonotype. V is TRBV6-2 or TRBV6-3 and J is TRBJ2-2; D uncertain. Germline CDR1 is MNHEY and CDR2 is SVGEGT. V shed 8 bases and J shed 3 bases, with 16 bases lying between them. The CDR3 covers 15 residues. The CDR3 loop reads CASRLVGAYTGELFF. CDR3 sequence (DNA): TGTGCCAGCCGTTTGGTCGGAGCCTACACCGGGGAGCTGTTTTTT.

This clonotype occurred a few times. The chain links TRBV7-9 to TRBJ2-2; the match to TRBD2 covers 7 bases. Losses at the gene ends were 7 bases for V and 1 base for J; bases not matched to a gene: 3. Germline CDR1 reads SEHNR; CDR2 reads FQNEAQ (reference sequence). CDR3 length: 14 residues. The CDR3 loop is CASNLAGNTGELFF. The CDR3 DNA is TGTGCCAGCAATTTAGCGGGGAACACCGGGGAGCTGTTTTTT.